A single sample gave rise to the 26 T cell receptor beta chains below, sequenced in a study of blood T cell repertoires in COVID-19. TCRdb keeps only in-frame clones here, not all; method: immunoSEQ multiplex PCR. The sample shows over 140,000 clones, about 80% of them seen only once. Source material: peripheral blood. These receptors were obtained from a woman aged 55-70 years with acute or convalescent COVID-19.

The J gene is TRBJ2-7, the V gene TRBV7-2; 12 bases align to TRBD1. There are 14 residues in the CDR3. V gave up 6 bases and J gave up 7 bases; unmatched junction bases: 7. Germline lookup yields CDR1 SGHTA and CDR2 FQGNSA. CDR3 amino acids: CASSPRDRGPEQYF. The CDR3 DNA is TGTGCCAGCAGTCCCCGGGACAGGGGGCCTGAGCAGTACTTC.

The J gene is TRBJ1-1, the V gene TRBV28; 7 bases agree with TRBD1. J was trimmed by 3 bases and V by 6 bases; bases with no gene match: 7. From germline, CDR1 is MDHEN and CDR2 SYDVKM. CDR3 length: 14 residues. DNA of the CDR3: TGTGCCAGCAGCCCGACAGGGCCCCACACTGAAGCTTTCTTT. It encodes CASSPTGPHTEAFF.

As concerns this clone: One junction end does not reproduce the germline sequence, and a read error may be involved. The chain employs TRBV18 and TRBJ2-3; D may be TRBD1 (5 bases). CDR1 and CDR2 (germline): KGHSH, LQKENI. The CDR3 contains 13 residues. Here the CDR3 reads CASSLQDTNTQYF. CDR3 nucleotides: TGTGCCAGCTCACTCCAGGACACAAATACGCAGTATTTT. Full variable domain (outside the CDR3, taken from reference TRBV18 and TRBJ2-3): NAGVMQNPRHLVRRRGQEARLRCSPMKGHSHVYWYRQLPEEGLKFMVYLQKENIIDESGMPKERFSAEFPKEGPSILRIQQVVRGDSAAYFCASSLQDTNTQYFGPGTRLTVL.

CDR3 sequence (DNA): TGCGCCAGCAGCCAAGATCTGAGAACAGATACGCAGTATTTT. This encodes CASSQDLRTDTQYF. V is TRBV4-3 and J is TRBJ2-3; D unclear. Deletions cut 0 bases from V and 3 bases from J, with 7 bases between. The CDR3 has 14 amino acids. Germline V CDR1 and CDR2: LGHNA, YSLEER.

The V and J genes are TRBV9 and TRBJ2-1; D gene uncertain. Trimming stripped 0 bases from V and 0 bases from J, with 7 bases between. Germline CDR1 and CDR2: SGDLS and YYNGEE. This CDR3 spans 15 amino acids. Here the CDR3 reads CASSVGVISYNEQFF. CDR3 DNA: TGTGCCAGCAGCGTAGGTGTCATCTCCTACAATGAGCAGTTCTTC.

The V call is TRBV19, the J call TRBJ2-3; 11 bases match TRBD2. This CDR3 is 14 amino acids long. With 9 bases clipped from V and 5 bases from J, the junction kept 7 bases outside the gene matches. Per germline, CDR1 LNHDA and CDR2 SQIVND (reference sequence). The CDR3 DNA sequence: TGTGCCAGGGAACTAGCGGGAGTAGGAGATACGCAGTATTTT. Translation gives CARELAGVGDTQYF.

This chain links TRBV7-7 with TRBJ2-5; 10 positions agree with TRBD2. Germline V CDR1 and CDR2: SSHAT, FNYEAQ (reference sequence). V trimming: 5 bases; J trimming: 5 bases; junction bases outside the gene matches: 11. The CDR3 is 16 amino acids. CDR3 in amino acids: CASSDRLAGNLETQYF. For the CDR3, the DNA is TGTGCCAGCAGCGACAGACTAGCGGGTAATTTGGAGACCCAGTACTTC. Using reference TRBV7-7 and TRBJ2-5 for the parts outside the CDR3, the full variable domain is GAGVSQSPRYKVTKRGQDVTLRCDPISSHATLYWYQQALGQGPEFLTYFNYEAQPDKSGLPSDRFSAERPEGSISTLTIQRTEQRDSAMYRCASSDRLAGNLETQYFGPGTRLLVL.

The J gene is TRBJ2-3, the V gene TRBV7-2; 8 bases align to TRBD2. The CDR3 is made up of 16 amino acids. Germline V gene lookup returns CDR1 SGHTA and CDR2 FQGNSA. V was clipped by 2 bases and J by 2 bases; unmatched bases: 6. The CDR3 protein is CASSLRTSFHTDTQYF. The CDR3 coding sequence is TGTGCCAGCAGCTTACGGACTAGCTTCCACACAGATACGCAGTATTTT.

J is TRBJ1-4 and V is TRBV6-5; D is unclear. Germline CDR1 and CDR2: MNHEY and SVGAGI. CDR3 length: 14 amino acids. V was pared by 6 bases and J by 8 bases, with 16 bases between. For the CDR3, the DNA is TGTGCCAGCAGCCCGGTGTGGGGAGGAGAAAAACTGTTTTTT. Residues: CASSPVWGGEKLFF.

V is TRBV19 and J is TRBJ2-2; 9 nucleotides agree with TRBD1. V was pared by 6 bases and J by 1 base, with 3 bases of the junction left unmatched. CDR3 length: 15 amino acids. Germline assignment: CDR1 LNHDA and CDR2 SQIVND (reference sequence). The CDR3 protein is CASSGQGRNTGELFF. In DNA, the CDR3 is TGTGCCAGTAGCGGACAGGGGCGGAACACCGGGGAGCTGTTTTTT.

The chain links TRBV5-1 to TRBJ2-7; TRBD2 aligns across 8 bases. J was trimmed by 2 bases and V by 0 bases; bases with no gene match: 4. This CDR3 region has 15 residues. Looked up from germline, CDR1 is SGHRS and CDR2 is YFSETQ. CDR3 loop: CASSLGGSGAYEQYF. The CDR3 DNA follows: TGCGCCAGCAGCTTGGGAGGTAGCGGGGCCTACGAGCAGTACTTC.

This chain joins TRBV9 and TRBJ1-4, with TRBD1 as a possible D gene (5 bases). V was cut by 4 bases and J by 5 bases, with 18 bases left in between. CDR3 size: 16 residues. The germline V gene encodes CDR1 SGDLS and CDR2 YYNGEE. The CDR3 is CASSLGGGANNEKLFF. The CDR3 DNA sequence: TGTGCCAGCAGCCTGGGGGGAGGGGCCAACAATGAAAAACTGTTTTTT.

This chain connects TRBV3-1 (or the pseudogene TRBV3-2) to TRBJ1-4; TRBD1 matches at 8 bases. Germline-derived CDR1 and CDR2 are LGHDT and YNNKEL (reference sequence). Trimming removed 4 bases from V and 0 bases from J; junction bases left unmatched: 7. This CDR3 contains 17 residues. DNA of the CDR3: TGTGCCAGCAGCCTAAGACAGGGGTCACCAACTAATGAAAAACTGTTTTTT. Amino acids: CASSLRQGSPTNEKLFF.

This clone has just a few counts. The chain carries TRBV19 and TRBJ2-5, with TRBD2 as a possible D gene (5 bases). V lost 9 bases to trimming and J lost 3 bases, with 20 bases between them. The CDR3 length is 15 residues. Looked up from germline, CDR1 is LNHDA and CDR2 is SQIVND (reference sequence). This chain's CDR3 is CARGREVSGKETQYF. In DNA form, the CDR3 reads TGTGCCAGAGGGAGAGAAGTGTCGGGAAAAGAGACCCAGTACTTC. Filled out from reference TRBV19 and TRBJ2-5, the complete variable domain reads DGGITQSPKYLFRKEGQNVTLSCEQNLNHDAMYWYRQDPGQGLRLIYYSQIVNDFQKGDIAEGYSVSREKKESFPLTVTSAQKNPTAFYLCARGREVSGKETQYFGPGTRLLVL.

V gene TRBV28 combines with J gene TRBJ2-5; the D gene is possibly TRBD1 (6 bases). The CDR3 consists of 14 residues. Between the trimmed V and J ends, which lost 3 bases and 3 bases, there was a span of 11 bases. Germline-derived CDR1 and CDR2 are MDHEN and SYDVKM. Written as DNA, the CDR3 is TGTGCCAGCAGTTTGATTCGACAGGAAGAGACCCAGTACTTC. It is translated as CASSLIRQEETQYF.

This chain links TRBV10-3 with TRBJ1-5; the D gene is possibly TRBD1 (5 bases). Trimming removed 0 bases at V and 5 bases at J, with 8 bases between. The CDR3 runs 14 residues. Per germline, CDR1 ENHRY and CDR2 SYGVKD. CDR3: CAISESMGHQPQHF. The CDR3 nucleotides are TGTGCCATCAGTGAGTCGATGGGGCATCAGCCCCAGCATTTT.

The genes are TRBV2 and TRBJ2-1; D is ambiguous. From germline, CDR1 is SNHLY and CDR2 FYNNEI. The CDR3 consists of 13 residues. Trimming took off 3 bases at V and 1 base at J, with 4 bases between the two ends. This CDR3 reads CASSDISYNEQFF. The CDR3 nucleotides read TGTGCCAGCAGTGATATATCCTACAATGAGCAGTTCTTC.

This clone has a single count. This sequence joins TRBV9 and TRBJ2-2; 7 positions agree with TRBD2. Germline values: CDR1 SGDLS, CDR2 YYNGEE. The CDR3 spans 15 residues. Trimming took 2 bases from V and 5 from J; bases not matched to a gene: 6. The DNA for the CDR3 is TGTGCCAGCAGCGTTCGGGGGGAATGGACCGGGGAGCTGTTTTTT. It yields the protein CASSVRGEWTGELFF.

A few counts support this clone. The chain couples TRBV27 to TRBJ2-5; possibly TRBD2 for D (6 bases). Germline CDR1 MNHEY, CDR2 SMNVEV (reference sequence). The V end lost 3 bases, the J end lost 5 bases, and 16 bases lay between the germline ends. This CDR3 comprises 15 residues. CDR3 DNA: TGTGCCAGCAGTTTTAGTCGTCTAGCGATTGAGACCCAGTACTTC. Protein product: CASSFSRLAIETQYF.

The gene calls are TRBV19 and TRBJ2-2; D is perhaps TRBD2 (6 bases). CDR1 LNHDA and CDR2 SQIVND come from the germline V gene (reference sequence). CDR3 length: 13 amino acids. The V and J ends lost 7 bases and 6 bases respectively, with 12 bases between them. Written as DNA, the CDR3 is TGTGCCAGTATGGGGGGACCGTCCGGGGAGCTGTTTTTT. This codes for CASMGGPSGELFF.

The V gene is TRBV7-2, the J gene TRBJ1-5, with TRBD1 as a possible D gene (5 bases). The CDR3 length is 15 residues. V lost 5 bases to trimming and J lost 4 bases, with 15 bases between them. Germline loops: CDR1 SGHTA, CDR2 FQGNSA. As DNA, the CDR3 is TGTGCCAGCAGCGGGGCTGCCGGGCTAAATCAGCCCCAGCATTTT. Its translation is CASSGAAGLNQPQHF.

The chain uses TRBV6-5 and TRBJ2-1, with D possibly TRBD1 on 6 matching bases. From germline, CDR1 is MNHEY and CDR2 SVGAGI. The germline V and J ends were trimmed by 2 bases and 7 bases, with 12 bases remaining between them. This CDR3 comprises 14 residues. The CDR3 protein is CASSYTGPTNEQFF. CDR3 in DNA: TGTGCCAGCAGTTACACAGGGCCTACGAATGAGCAGTTCTTC.

This clone was seen just once. The chain has TRBV5-6 and TRBJ1-5, with D uncertain. The CDR3 totals 13 residues. Trimming cost V 0 bases and J 2 bases, with 3 bases left between them. Germline-derived CDR1 and CDR2 are SGHDT and YYEEEE. The chain's CDR3 is CASSLAGNQPQHF. Written as DNA, the CDR3 is TGTGCCAGCAGCTTGGCGGGCAATCAGCCCCAGCATTTT.

This chain joins TRBV7-2 and TRBJ1-2; D gene ambiguous. Germline CDR1 and CDR2: SGHTA and FQGNSA. V dropped 5 bases and J dropped 4 bases, with 17 bases sitting between them. This CDR3 has 15 residues. CDR3 sequence (DNA): TGTGCCAGCAGCCCCGGTCGGGGTAACCGCTATGGCTACACCTTC. Its translation is CASSPGRGNRYGYTF.

The CDR3 coding sequence is TGTGCCAGCAGTGCCATCGGGGGGGGTCAGCCCCAGCATTTT. Its protein is CASSAIGGGQPQHF. The chain is built from TRBV27 and TRBJ1-5; D might be TRBD1 (5 bases). CDR3 length: 14 residues. V lost 5 bases and J lost 6, with 14 bases in between. The germline gives CDR1 MNHEY, CDR2 SMNVEV (reference sequence).

The chain combines TRBV5-1 with TRBJ2-7; the D gene is possibly TRBD2 (7 bases). The CDR3 runs to 14 residues. Germline V gene data show CDR1 as SGHRS and CDR2 as YFSETQ. V was pared by 0 bases and J by 5 bases, with 12 bases between. The CDR3 nucleotides are TGCGCCAGCAGCTTGGTGGGAGGGGGACACGAGCAGTACTTC. Amino acids: CASSLVGGGHEQYF.